Reported below is one T cell receptor beta chain. The data are from a study of cytotoxic CD8 clonotypes in ibrutinib-treated CLL. Germline V gives CDR1 LNHDA, CDR2 SQIVND (reference sequence). The CDR3 totals 15 residues. Trimming removed 7 bases at V and 1 base at J, with 16 bases between. Sequenced by immunoSEQ multiplex PCR; TCRdb stores in-frame clones only, minus some. The table includes 130,000 to 150,000 clones, about four fifths detected once. This chain links TRBV19 with TRBJ1-1; TRBD1 might be the D (5 bases). Sequences were derived from PBMCs, sampled after 12 months of ibrutinib treatment. The TCR sequence derives from a human donor with chronic lymphocytic leukemia. The CDR3 loop reads CASTSGPGKNTEAFF. The CDR3 coding sequence is TGTGCCAGTACCTCAGGTCCAGGGAAGAACACTGAAGCTTTCTTT.